This TCR beta chain originates from a study of control samples from healthy donors and cancer patients (dated by TCRdb to 2018 to 2020). Receptors were amplified or captured by the immunoSEQ multiplex PCR assay. The table was pulled from immuneACCESS by TCRdb, which kept in-frame rearrangements only. Such tables lose some clones; where checked, under half of the loss comes from unresolved V genes, and the rest has no known cause. This sample has under 150,000 clones in its table, and 80% to 90% of those were observed once. Around 9% of the sample goes to the ten largest clones. V and J are truncated by 4 bases and 1 base respectively, leaving an intervening sequence of 12 bases. Via the germline V gene, CDR1 is MRHNA and CDR2 SNTAGT. The CDR3, from cysteine to phenylalanine, totals 15 residues. This entry keeps only the CDR3 DNA: 45 bases, framed from base 1. About this clone itself: Its recognized antigen is unknown. Per-base qualities were not stored, and no clone one base away is much larger.

This TCR came from a man aged 35 to 55 in good health. Sequencing used blood. This sequence uses TRBV6-4 and TRBJ2-3; the D gene is perhaps TRBD2, from 6 matching bases. Here the CDR3 is given as CASSAGTARTDTQYF. In nucleotide form, the sequence is TGTGCCAGCAGTGCCGGGACTGCCCGCACAGATACGCAGTATTTT.